A selection of T cell receptor beta chains follows, all from one sample in a study of long-term antiretroviral therapy in people with HIV. Measured with immunoSEQ multiplex PCR; TCRdb has only the in-frame clones, and not every one. The sample includes tens of thousands of clones, approximately 85% of them seen just once. The sample here was unsorted PBMCs, taken 1.5 years after starting antiretroviral therapy. These receptors were collected from a young man with HIV. CDR3s include the opening cysteine and the closing phenylalanine or tryptophan. The D gene is left open where the match is weak. Clone sizes are given selectively: once, few, many, or a class where the clone is expanded.

clone size: NA; J gene: TRBJ2-5; V gene: TRBV7-2; D gene: TRBD2; CDR3 length: 15; CDR3 DNA: TGTGCCAGCAGCTCAACCGGGACTAGCAGAAAGACCCAGTACTTC; CDR3 protein: CASSSTGTSRKTQYF
clone size: NA; J gene: TRBJ2-2; V gene: TRBV7-9; D gene: NA; CDR3 length: 14; CDR3 DNA: TGTGCCAGCAGCTTAGGAGAAGGGTACGGGGAGCTGTTTTTT; CDR3 protein: CASSLGEGYGELFF
clone size: NA; J gene: TRBJ2-2; V gene: TRBV6-1; D gene: NA; CDR3 length: 13; CDR3 DNA: TGTGCCAGCAGTGAAGCGGGACAAAAGGGGCTGTTTTTT; CDR3 protein: CASSEAGQKGLFF
clone size: once; J gene: TRBJ2-2; V gene: TRBV7-9; D gene: TRBD1; CDR3 length: 15; CDR3 DNA: TGTGCCAGCAGCTCTCAGGGGGTTTACACCGGGGAGCTGTTTTTT; CDR3 protein: CASSSQGVYTGELFF
clone size: NA; J gene: TRBJ1-2; V gene: TRBV7-2; D gene: NA; CDR3 length: 12; CDR3 DNA: TGTGCCAGCAGCCTCGACAGTATTGGCTACACCTTC; CDR3 protein: CASSLDSIGYTF
clone size: once; J gene: TRBJ2-2; V gene: TRBV18; D gene: NA; CDR3 length: 15; CDR3 DNA: TGTGCCAGCTCACCAATGGCCGGCAGAAGCGGGGAGCTGTTTTTT; CDR3 protein: CASSPMAGRSGELFF
clone size: NA; J gene: TRBJ1-2; V gene: TRBV2; D gene: TRBD1; CDR3 length: 15; CDR3 DNA: TGTGCCAGCAGTGTGGACAGGGACTTTAACTATGGCTACACCTTC; CDR3 protein: CASSVDRDFNYGYTF
clone size: few; J gene: TRBJ1-5; V gene: TRBV10-3; D gene: TRBD1; CDR3 length: 14; CDR3 DNA: TGTGCCATCGGTACAGGGGATAGCAATCAGCCCCAGCATTTT; CDR3 protein: CAIGTGDSNQPQHF
clone size: NA; J gene: TRBJ1-2; V gene: TRBV28; D gene: NA; CDR3 length: 14; CDR3 DNA: TGTGCCAGCAGCGAAAACCAAAGGACCGAAGGCTACACCTTC; CDR3 protein: CASSENQRTEGYTF
clone size: NA; J gene: TRBJ1-1; V gene: TRBV28; D gene: TRBD1; CDR3 length: 14; CDR3 DNA: TGTGCCAGCAGTCTGACAGGGGGGATCACTGAAGCTTTCTTT; CDR3 protein: CASSLTGGITEAFF
clone size: NA; J gene: TRBJ2-1; V gene: TRBV2; D gene: NA; CDR3 length: 15; CDR3 DNA: TGTGCCAGCAGTGGGACTCCGCATTCCTACAATGAGCAGTTCTTC; CDR3 protein: CASSGTPHSYNEQFF
clone size: NA; J gene: TRBJ2-7; V gene: TRBV27; D gene: TRBD1; CDR3 length: 13; CDR3 DNA: TGTGCCAGCAGTTCCGGGACAGGATACGAGCAGTACTTC; CDR3 protein: CASSSGTGYEQYF
clone size: once; J gene: TRBJ2-7; V gene: TRBV5-1; D gene: NA; CDR3 length: 14; CDR3 DNA: TGCGCCAGCAACGAGGAGGGATGGAACTACGAGCAGTACTTC; CDR3 protein: CASNEEGWNYEQYF
clone size: NA; J gene: TRBJ1-2; V gene: TRBV28; D gene: NA; CDR3 length: 13; CDR3 DNA: TGTGCCAGCAGTTTAGGACCGGTCGGCGGCTACACCTTC; CDR3 protein: CASSLGPVGGYTF
clone size: few; J gene: TRBJ2-7; V gene: TRBV28; D gene: NA; CDR3 length: 12; CDR3 DNA: TGTGCCAGCAGTCCCAAAGCCTACGAGCAGTACTTC; CDR3 protein: CASSPKAYEQYF
clone size: once; J gene: TRBJ1-4; V gene: TRBV5-1; D gene: TRBD1; CDR3 length: 18; CDR3 DNA: TGCGCCAGCAGCTTGGGGACAGGGGGGGAACCGCGTCCTGAAAAACTGTTTTTT; CDR3 protein: CASSLGTGGEPRPEKLFF
clone size: NA; J gene: TRBJ2-2; V gene: TRBV10-3; D gene: NA; CDR3 length: 17; CDR3 DNA: TGTGCCATCAGTGAGTCTTTTGGGGACTCAAACACCGGGGAGCTGTTTTTT; CDR3 protein: CAISESFGDSNTGELFF
clone size: NA; J gene: TRBJ1-4; V gene: TRBV7-2; D gene: NA; CDR3 length: 13; CDR3 DNA: TGTGCCAGCAGCTTTCAAACAGGGAAGAAACTGTTTTTT; CDR3 protein: CASSFQTGKKLFF
clone size: NA; J gene: TRBJ1-1; V gene: TRBV7-9; D gene: NA; CDR3 length: 13; CDR3 DNA: TGTGCCAGCTTGGGACAAGTAGACACTGAAGCTTTCTTT; CDR3 protein: CASLGQVDTEAFF
clone size: NA; J gene: TRBJ2-7; V gene: TRBV6-1; D gene: NA; CDR3 length: 14; CDR3 DNA: TGTGCCAGCAGTACCTCCGGAAACCCCTACGAGCAGTACTTC; CDR3 protein: CASSTSGNPYEQYF
clone size: NA; J gene: TRBJ1-6; V gene: TRBV5-4; D gene: TRBD1; CDR3 length: 16; CDR3 DNA: TGTGCCAGCAGCTTGGCACCCCAGGGGGGTTATTCACCCCTCCACTTT; CDR3 protein: CASSLAPQGGYSPLHF
clone size: NA; J gene: TRBJ2-4; V gene: TRBV28; D gene: NA; CDR3 length: 17; CDR3 DNA: TGTGCCAGCAGTTTATGGGGGGACCCGGGTGCCAAAAACATTCAGTACTTC; CDR3 protein: CASSLWGDPGAKNIQYF
clone size: NA; J gene: TRBJ2-7; V gene: TRBV28; D gene: TRBD1; CDR3 length: 15; CDR3 DNA: TGTGCCAGCAGTCGCCCCGGACAGGGGGTCTCCGAGCAGTACTTC; CDR3 protein: CASSRPGQGVSEQYF
clone size: NA; J gene: TRBJ2-1; V gene: TRBV23-1; D gene: TRBD2; CDR3 length: 18; CDR3 DNA: TGCGCCAGCAGTCGACACACGACCCTAGCGGACAAGGGCAATGAGCAGTTCTTC; CDR3 protein: CASSRHTTLADKGNEQFF
clone size: NA; J gene: TRBJ1-5; V gene: TRBV4-1; D gene: TRBD1; CDR3 length: 15; CDR3 DNA: TGCGCCAGCAGCCAGCAGGGGGTCTGGGATCAGCCCCAGCATTTT; CDR3 protein: CASSQQGVWDQPQHF
clone size: NA; J gene: TRBJ2-7; V gene: TRBV29-1; D gene: TRBD2; CDR3 length: 17; CDR3 DNA: TGCAGCGTTGATACCCCGGGGTCGGGACTATTAGGCTACGAGCAGTACTTC; CDR3 protein: CSVDTPGSGLLGYEQYF
clone size: NA; J gene: TRBJ2-2; V gene: TRBV6-1; D gene: NA; CDR3 length: 14; CDR3 DNA: TGTGCCAGCAGTGGGGCAGCCAACACCGGGGAGCTGTTTTTT; CDR3 protein: CASSGAANTGELFF
clone size: NA; J gene: TRBJ2-7; V gene: TRBV28; D gene: NA; CDR3 length: 13; CDR3 DNA: TGTGCCAGCAGTTCCCAAATACTGGGAGAGCAGTACTTC; CDR3 protein: CASSSQILGEQYF
clone size: NA; J gene: TRBJ1-1; V gene: TRBV5-1; D gene: NA; CDR3 length: 12; CDR3 DNA: TGCGCCAGCAGAGCGGATGAGGCTGAAGCTTTCTTT; CDR3 protein: CASRADEAEAFF
clone size: NA; J gene: TRBJ1-1; V gene: TRBV6-5; D gene: TRBD1; CDR3 length: 15; CDR3 DNA: TGTGCCAGCACTCTCGGGACAGGAGGGTTCACTGAAGCTTTCTTT; CDR3 protein: CASTLGTGGFTEAFF
clone size: NA; J gene: TRBJ1-2; V gene: TRBV27; D gene: TRBD1; CDR3 length: 15; CDR3 DNA: TGTGCCAGCAGAACTCCCGGACAGGGGGCTTATGGCTACACCTTC; CDR3 protein: CASRTPGQGAYGYTF
clone size: once; J gene: TRBJ2-1; V gene: TRBV5-1; D gene: TRBD2; CDR3 length: 15; CDR3 DNA: TGCGCCAGCAGCTTCACTAGCGGGAGGGTTAATGAGCAGTTCTTC; CDR3 protein: CASSFTSGRVNEQFF
clone size: NA; J gene: TRBJ1-4; V gene: TRBV4-1; D gene: TRBD1; CDR3 length: 16; CDR3 DNA: TGCGCCAGCAGCCACCTCCGCGGGACAGGGGATGAAAAACTGTTTTTT; CDR3 protein: CASSHLRGTGDEKLFF
clone size: NA; J gene: TRBJ2-5; V gene: TRBV5-1; D gene: NA; CDR3 length: 14; CDR3 DNA: TGCGCCAGCAGCTTGGATAGCCTCCGAGGCTACCAGTACTTC; CDR3 protein: CASSLDSLRGYQYF
clone size: NA; J gene: TRBJ2-2; V gene: TRBV14; D gene: NA; CDR3 length: 18; CDR3 DNA: TGTGCCAGCAGCCAAGATGGCGCGACACCCCTAAACACCGGGGAGCTGTTTTTT; CDR3 protein: CASSQDGATPLNTGELFF
clone size: NA; J gene: TRBJ1-3; V gene: TRBV4-1; D gene: NA; CDR3 length: 17; CDR3 DNA: TGCGCCAGCAGCCAAGATTGGGGAGGACTCTCTGGAAACACCATATATTTT; CDR3 protein: CASSQDWGGLSGNTIYF
clone size: NA; J gene: TRBJ1-5; V gene: TRBV11-2; D gene: NA; CDR3 length: 15; CDR3 DNA: TGTGCCAGCAGCTTAGACAGGGGAATCTATCAGCCCCAGCATTTT; CDR3 protein: CASSLDRGIYQPQHF
clone size: NA; J gene: TRBJ1-2; V gene: TRBV19; D gene: NA; CDR3 length: 18; CDR3 DNA: TGTGCCAGTAGTATAGAAGGATCTGGCCGGACGACACCCTATGGCTACACCTTC; CDR3 protein: CASSIEGSGRTTPYGYTF
clone size: NA; J gene: TRBJ2-1; V gene: TRBV2; D gene: NA; CDR3 length: 14; CDR3 DNA: TGTGCCAGCGATGAAAAGAATCCTTACAATGAGCAGTTCTTC; CDR3 protein: CASDEKNPYNEQFF
clone size: NA; J gene: TRBJ1-1; V gene: TRBV10-3; D gene: TRBD1; CDR3 length: 15; CDR3 DNA: TGTGCCATCAGCAGAGGGGGACAGGGAGGGGGTGAAGCTTTCTTT; CDR3 protein: CAISRGGQGGGEAFF
clone size: once; J gene: TRBJ2-7; V gene: TRBV6-1; D gene: NA; CDR3 length: 14; CDR3 DNA: TGTGCCAGCAGGGGGGTGAGGGGAATGGCCGAGCAGTACTTC; CDR3 protein: CASRGVRGMAEQYF
clone size: NA; J gene: TRBJ2-1; V gene: TRBV5-1; D gene: NA; CDR3 length: 17; CDR3 DNA: TGCGCCAGCAGCTTGGGGATTCTAGCTAGCTCCTACAATGAGCAGTTCTTC; CDR3 protein: CASSLGILASSYNEQFF
clone size: NA; J gene: TRBJ1-2; V gene: TRBV27; D gene: NA; CDR3 length: 13; CDR3 DNA: TGTGCCAGCAGTCCGACGAGATTTTATGGCTACACCTTC; CDR3 protein: CASSPTRFYGYTF
clone size: NA; J gene: TRBJ1-5; V gene: TRBV7-2; D gene: NA; CDR3 length: 15; CDR3 DNA: TGTGCCAGCAGCACCTATACAGGGTCTTTACAGCCCCAGCATTTT; CDR3 protein: CASSTYTGSLQPQHF